These T cell receptor beta chains were read from a single sample in a study of post-analysis software for immune sequencing data. MiXCR was run by TCRdb on the PCR reads, yielding one entry per CDR3 protein. The sample holds around 440,000 distinct CDR3 sequences, around 40% seen once. The sample comprised blood. These receptors were obtained from a girl aged 5 to 17 with multiple sclerosis. Each CDR3 is given with its conserved first and last residue. Not every row has a clone size; where given, it reads once, few, many or a size class.

TRBJ2-7	NA	TRBV5-1	CASSPAGTPTYEQYF
TRBJ1-2	few	TRBV20-1	CSAREPKEAYGYTF
TRBJ2-5	few	TRBV27	CASSGRGQETQYF
TRBJ2-6	NA	TRBV10-3	CAIRKTGGAGANVLTF
TRBJ2-1	few	TRBV10-2	CASGGEQFF
NA	once	TRBV4-3	CASSQVLAPTDHEQYF
TRBJ2-1	NA	TRBV19	CASSPPAPQQFF
TRBJ2-1	few	TRBV10-3	CAIAGLPYNEQFF
TRBJ2-3	NA	TRBV3-1	CASSQGRSGAGGTDTQYF
TRBJ2-1	NA	TRBV27	CASSQGPTSYNEQFF
TRBJ2-3	few	TRBV6-6	CASRRQTDTQYF
TRBJ1-2	NA	TRBV29-1	CSVESRGNANYGYTF
TRBJ2-1	NA	TRBV6-2/TRBV6-3	CASNLRGRSYNEQFF
TRBJ2-1	few	TRBV28	CASSVAGQSYNEQFF
TRBJ1-5	NA	TRBV20-1	CSAREWPYSNQPQHF
TRBJ2-7	few	TRBV28	CASSKGREEYEQYF
TRBJ1-2	few	TRBV6-5	CASSYSTELYGYTF
TRBJ2-1	NA	TRBV7-6	CASSPTGGGRYPYVQFF
TRBJ2-1	once	TRBV2	CASRKLIGVNEQFF
TRBJ2-3	few	TRBV7-9	CASSPERGRDTQYF
TRBJ2-7	many	TRBV29-1	CSVEGQGRYEQYF
TRBJ2-5	once	TRBV12-3/TRBV12-4	CASSIGGVRETQYF
NA	NA	TRBV20-1	CSAWDRGILEQYF